This is a list of T cell receptor beta chains from one sample in a study of regulatory T cells in long-lasting Graves disease. Each CDR3 protein is one row after TCRdb ran MiXCR on the multiplex PCR reads. The table lists around 240,000 distinct CDR3 sequences, around 19% of them singletons, with 14% in the top ten. The same specimen was also included in a second study, on T cells in Graves' hyperthyroidism and ophthalmopathy.

This material consisted of peripheral blood mononuclear cells (PBMCs), taken at new diagnosis, from a patient treated with antithyroid drugs. The receptors were gathered from a woman under 40 with Graves disease. Each CDR3 is given with its conserved first and last residue. Each record gives: V gene, J gene, CDR3 protein.

TRBV2	TRBJ1-6	CASLDPNSPLHF
TRBV5-4	TRBJ2-1	CATTGQAYNEQFF
TRBV5-6	TRBJ2-7	CASSHRSLSTSGGTYEQYF
TRBV7-6	TRBJ2-2	CASTPGLAGGPGELFF
TRBV10-1	TRBJ1-2	CASSESREDGYTF
TRBV20-1	TRBJ2-2	CSARPGTNTGELFF
TRBV5-1	TRBJ2-7	CASSSPPGDYYEQYF
TRBV6-8	TRBJ2-1	CASSYGQVNEQFF
TRBV7-9	TRBJ1-6	CASSFTGSPLHF
TRBV11-2	TRBJ2-3	CASSPLQGQGPDTQYF
TRBV7-9	TRBJ2-3	CASSSPDPGGLSTDTQYF
TRBV18	TRBJ1-2	CASSPPSDRVRGYTF
TRBV5-4	TRBJ2-5	CASSLPHQETQYF
TRBV3-1	TRBJ2-7	CASSQSLYEQYF
TRBV9	TRBJ2-7	CASSVGGRDEQYF
TRBV28	TRBJ1-4	CASSSEYNEKLFF
TRBV15	TRBJ1-5	CATSSPNQPQHF